This T cell receptor beta chain was obtained from a study of shared clonotypes between healthy human individuals. Study-wide results and limits: How much donors shared clonotypes was expected to be affected by sequencing depth.

Sequencing used immunoSEQ multiplex PCR; TCRdb keeps in-frame clones, though not all of them. The sample holds about half a million clones, around 80% seen once. All the donors were Caucasian adults who lived in Nashville, Tennessee. A word on this clone: Its antigen is still unknown.

The sequenced sample consisted of PBMCs. This TCR came from a woman aged 40 to 50 in good health. Some clones in this sample may be carry-over from other donors' samples.

In DNA, the CDR3 is TGTGCCAGCAGCCCCACTAGCGACACGCAGTATTTT. This translates into CASSPTSDTQYF. The chain couples TRBV7-2 to TRBJ2-3, with TRBD2 matching over 7 bases. This CDR3 contains 12 residues. Losses at the gene ends were 5 bases for V and 9 bases for J; bases not matched to a gene: 5. In germline, CDR1 is SGHTA, CDR2 FQGNSA. Variable domain in full (rest from reference TRBV7-2 and TRBJ2-3): GAGVSQSPSNKVTEKGKDVELRCDPISGHTALYWYRQSLGQGLEFLIYFQGNSAPDKSGLPSDRFSAERTGGSVSTLTIQRTQQEDSAVYLCASSPTSDTQYFGPGTRLTVL.